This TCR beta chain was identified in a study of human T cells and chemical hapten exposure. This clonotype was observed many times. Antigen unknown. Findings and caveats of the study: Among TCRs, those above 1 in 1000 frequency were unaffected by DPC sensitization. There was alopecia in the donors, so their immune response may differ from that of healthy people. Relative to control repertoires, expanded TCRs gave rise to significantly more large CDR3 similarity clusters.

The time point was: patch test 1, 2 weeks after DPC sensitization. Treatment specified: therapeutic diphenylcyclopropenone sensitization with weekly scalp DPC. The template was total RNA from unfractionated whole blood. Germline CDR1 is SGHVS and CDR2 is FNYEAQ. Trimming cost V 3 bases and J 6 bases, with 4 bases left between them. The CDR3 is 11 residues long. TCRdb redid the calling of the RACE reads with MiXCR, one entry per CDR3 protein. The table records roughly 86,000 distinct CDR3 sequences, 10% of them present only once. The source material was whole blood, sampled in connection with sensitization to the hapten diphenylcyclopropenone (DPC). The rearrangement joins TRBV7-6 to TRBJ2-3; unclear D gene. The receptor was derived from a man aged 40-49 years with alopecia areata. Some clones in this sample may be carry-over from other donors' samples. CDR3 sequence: CASSFEDTQYF. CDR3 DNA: TGTGCCAGCAGCTTTGAGGATACGCAGTATTTT.